The 9 T cell receptor beta chains given below trace back to one sample, sequenced in a study of T cells in Graves' hyperthyroidism and ophthalmopathy. What was amplified from RNA transcripts were TCR beta CDR3 regions. Primed by the HTBI set, a first-round RT-PCR was run on the TCR CDR3. Using its own MiXCR run on the multiplex PCR reads, TCRdb lists one record per CDR3 protein. The sample records 300,000 to 400,000 distinct CDR3 sequences, about 21% being singletons. The material sequenced was blood. Receptors originate from a woman between 50 and 59 years old with Graves' hyperthyroidism.

This chain links TRBV2 with TRBJ1-1; unclear D gene. CDR1 SNHLY and CDR2 FYNNEI come from the germline V gene. Trimming stripped 7 bases from V and 3 bases from J, with 6 bases between. The CDR3 has 11 amino acids. DNA for the CDR3: TGTGCCAGCAAAGAGGACACTGAAGCTTTCTTT. Amino acid sequence: CASKEDTEAFF.

This clonotype was counted at least ten times. In DNA form, the CDR3 reads TGTGCCAGCAGCTTAGGACCCCCACAGGGGAGGGGTGGCTACACCTTC. Translation gives CASSLGPPQGRGGYTF. The gene calls are TRBV11-2 and TRBJ1-2; TRBD1 matches 7 bases. In germline, CDR1 is SGHAT, CDR2 FQNNGV. Germline trimming cut 1 base from V and 7 bases from J; bases unmatched to any gene: 12. The CDR3 extends over 16 amino acids.

This clonotype was observed a few times. This chain connects TRBV24-1 to TRBJ2-7, with 10 nucleotides matching TRBD1. Germline V gene lookup returns CDR1 KGHDR and CDR2 SFDVKD. Losses at the gene ends were 2 bases for V and 2 bases for J; bases not matched to a gene: 5. CDR3 size: 16 residues. The CDR3 DNA reads TGTGCCACCAGTGATTCCGGGACAGGGGCAACCTACGAGCAGTACTTC. Its translation: CATSDSGTGATYEQYF.

This clonotype came up many times. The chain uses TRBV11-2 and TRBJ2-1, with TRBD2 matching 8 bases. The CDR3 sequence is 14 residues long. Trimming took 3 bases from V and 7 from J; bases not matched to a gene: 5. Germline assignment: CDR1 SGHAT and CDR2 FQNNGV. The CDR3 sequence is CASSLGLGHNEQFF. CDR3 coding DNA: TGTGCCAGCAGCTTGGGACTAGGTCATAATGAGCAGTTCTTC.

This clonotype was counted only a few times. The CDR3 loop reads CASSPGTGGSNEQFF. The CDR3 coding sequence is TGTGCCAGCAGCCCAGGGACAGGGGGGAGCAATGAGCAGTTCTTC. The chain has TRBV11-2 and TRBJ2-1, with 11 bases matching TRBD1. The trim removed 5 bases at V and 6 bases at J, leaving 6 bases unmatched. CDR3 length: 15 residues. The V gene's germline CDR1 is SGHAT and CDR2 FQNNGV.

This clonotype was picked up many times. The V and J genes are TRBV5-1 and TRBJ2-3, with TRBD2 identical over 7 bases. With V trimmed by 6 bases and J by 3 bases, 7 bases remained unmatched. The length of the CDR3 is 14 residues. Germline V gives CDR1 SGHRS, CDR2 YFSETQ. The CDR3 sequence is CASTFRLATDTQYF. The DNA for the CDR3 is TGCGCCAGCACCTTTCGACTAGCAACAGATACGCAGTATTTT.

This clonotype showed up many times. The chain joins TRBV3-1 to TRBJ2-7; maybe TRBD2 (5 bases). The V gene lost 0 bases and the J gene lost 2 bases, with 11 bases spanning the gap. CDR1 and CDR2 (germline): LGHDT, YNNKEL (reference sequence). The CDR3 runs to 15 residues. CDR3 sequence (DNA): TGTGCCAGCAGCCAAGATTTTGGTAGCGCCTACGAGCAGTACTTC. Translating it yields CASSQDFGSAYEQYF.

Ten or more counts support this clonotype. This sequence joins TRBV20-1 and TRBJ2-3, with 7 nucleotides matching TRBD2. CDR1 DFQATT and CDR2 SNEGSKA come from the germline V gene (reference sequence). The CDR3 contains 16 residues. V lost 3 bases to trimming and J lost 9 bases; unmatched junction nucleotides: 18. The CDR3 sequence is CSASTTRGGTRRTQYF. The CDR3 nucleotides are TGCAGTGCTAGCACCACCCGCGGGGGAACCAGGCGGACGCAGTATTTT.

This clonotype was seen at least ten times. This chain links TRBV11-2 with TRBJ2-1; 10 bases agree with TRBD1. Germline V gene lookup returns CDR1 SGHAT and CDR2 FQNNGV. The CDR3 runs to 14 residues. V trimming: 5 bases; J trimming: 7 bases; junction bases outside the gene matches: 5. CDR3 sequence (DNA): TGTGCCAGCAGCCCGGGACAGGGGAGGAATGAGCAGTTCTTC. This sequence encodes CASSPGQGRNEQFF. The variable domain in full, with the rest retrieved from reference TRBV11-2 and TRBJ2-1, is EAGVAQSPRYKIIEKRQSVAFWCNPISGHATLYWYQQILGQGPKLLIQFQNNGVVDDSQLPKDRFSAERLKGVDSTLKIQPAKLEDSAVYLCASSPGQGRNEQFFGPGTRLTVL.